A single sample gave rise to the 21 T cell receptor beta chains below, sequenced in a study of CD8 T cells in Susac syndrome. It was with random hexamers that 0.5 to 1 ug RNA was reverse transcribed. TCRdb itself ran the immunoSEQ multiplex PCR reads through MiXCR, one entry per CDR3 protein. The sample holds some 150,000 distinct CDR3 sequences, 85% to 95% seen once. The specimen sequenced was CD4+ T cells from PBMCs. All receptors come from a human donor with Susac syndrome.

The chain joins TRBV6-2 or TRBV6-3 to TRBJ2-3, with D tentatively TRBD2 (6 bases). This CDR3 contains 13 residues. Germline V gene data show CDR1 as MNHEY and CDR2 as SVGEGT. V lost 6 bases and J lost 6, with 13 bases in between. CDR3 sequence (DNA): TGTGCCAGCAGCACCGGGGGTTTGGATACGCAGTATTTT. This sequence encodes CASSTGGLDTQYF.

The chain links TRBV20-1 to TRBJ1-1; tentatively, D is TRBD1 (5 bases). This CDR3 is built from 14 residues. CDR1 DFQATT and CDR2 SNEGSKA come from the germline V gene (reference sequence). Trimming shortened V by 3 bases and J by 3 bases, and 14 bases separated the two germline ends. CDR3 in amino acids: CSASRDSRDTEAFF. In DNA form, the CDR3 reads TGCAGTGCTAGTCGGGACTCTCGTGACACTGAAGCTTTCTTT.

The chain recombines TRBV2 with TRBJ1-2; a weak D match, TRBD1 (5 bases). V was pared by 5 bases and J by 3 bases, with 7 bases between. The CDR3 runs 12 residues. Germline V gene sequence: CDR1 SNHLY, CDR2 FYNNEI. CDR3 nucleotide sequence: TGTGCCAGCAGTAGGGGTTACTATGGCTACACCTTC. It encodes CASSRGYYGYTF.

V is TRBV7-8 and J is TRBJ1-6; D remains ambiguous. This CDR3 is 15 amino acids long. V lost 5 bases and J 6 bases, leaving 14 bases between the germline ends. Germline V gene data show CDR1 as SGHVS and CDR2 as FQNEAQ. CDR3 DNA sequence: TGTGCCAGCAGCCCCATAACGGCTTTTAATTCACCCCTCCACTTT. Protein: CASSPITAFNSPLHF.

This chain uses TRBV24-1 with TRBJ2-1, with D unresolved. Germline assignment: CDR1 KGHDR and CDR2 SFDVKD. The CDR3 contains 16 residues. V dropped 3 bases and J dropped 1 base, with 12 bases sitting between them. CDR3 sequence: CATSDQRARSYNEQFF. The CDR3 DNA follows: TGTGCCACCAGTGATCAACGGGCCCGTTCCTACAATGAGCAGTTCTTC.

V is TRBV6-1 and J is TRBJ2-7; 9 nucleotides match TRBD2. V gave up 5 bases and J gave up 0 bases; unmatched junction bases: 5. The CDR3 runs 15 residues. Germline loops: CDR1 MNHNS, CDR2 SASEGT. The CDR3 sequence: CASSIGGGDSYEQYF. DNA of the CDR3: TGTGCCAGCAGTATTGGCGGGGGGGACTCCTACGAGCAGTACTTC.

The rearrangement joins TRBV25-1 to TRBJ1-5; no reliable D call. This CDR3 has 14 residues. V gave up 6 bases and J gave up 4 bases, with 13 bases separating them. Looked up from germline, CDR1 is MGHDK and CDR2 is SYGVNS. The DNA of the CDR3 is TGTGCCAGCAGGGGGAGCGGAGCAAATCAGCCCCAGCATTTT. Its translation: CASRGSGANQPQHF.

The V call is TRBV25-1, the J call TRBJ2-5; D gene unclear. The CDR3 covers 13 residues. V was clipped by 5 bases and J by 7 bases, with 14 bases between them. Germline V gene sequence: CDR1 MGHDK, CDR2 SYGVNS. CDR3 DNA sequence: TGTGCCAGCAGTCCTCCAGATTGGGGGACCCAGTACTTC. This translates into CASSPPDWGTQYF.

This clonotype was counted once. This rearrangement joins TRBV20-1 to TRBJ2-1; D is uncertain. V lost 4 bases, J lost 0 bases, and 16 bases lay in between. The CDR3 consists of 16 residues. The germline V gene encodes CDR1 DFQATT and CDR2 SNEGSKA (reference sequence). The CDR3 reads CSAMVLGPASYNEQFF. CDR3 nucleotide sequence: TGCAGTGCTATGGTTCTCGGTCCCGCCTCCTACAATGAGCAGTTCTTC.

This chain connects TRBV7-9 to TRBJ2-4, with no clear D. V was shortened by 6 bases and J by 6 bases, with 15 bases between the two germline ends. CDR1 and CDR2 (germline): SEHNR, FQNEAQ (reference sequence). The CDR3 length is 14 residues. The CDR3 reads CASSGARPPNIQYF. The CDR3, as DNA: TGTGCCAGCAGTGGAGCCAGGCCACCAAACATTCAGTACTTC.

The chain combines TRBV3-1 with TRBJ2-1, with D possibly called TRBD1 or TRBD2 (5 bases each). Germline V gene sequence: CDR1 LGHDT, CDR2 YNNKEL (reference sequence). The CDR3 is 19 amino acids. With 0 bases removed from V and 0 bases from J, the gap between germline ends came to 18 bases. The DNA of the CDR3 is TGTGCCAGCAGCCAAGAGGGGCTAGCCGGGGTGCGCTCCTACAATGAGCAGTTCTTC. Protein sequence: CASSQEGLAGVRSYNEQFF.

Here the CDR3 reads CASTTGYTDTQYF. CDR3 sequence (DNA): TGCGCCAGCACAACGGGCTACACAGATACGCAGTATTTT. V gene TRBV4-1 combines with J gene TRBJ2-3; D remains unclear. Germline V gives CDR1 MGHRA, CDR2 YSYEKL. CDR3 length: 13 residues. V lost 7 bases to trimming and J lost 2 bases, with 10 bases between them.

This CDR3 is CASRLRNEQFF. CDR3 nucleotide sequence: TGTGCCAGCAGGCTTCGGAATGAGCAGTTCTTC. The chain employs TRBV6-5 and TRBJ2-1; no reliable D call. V was cut by 6 bases and J by 7 bases, with 7 bases left in between. CDR1 MNHEY and CDR2 SVGAGI come from the germline V gene. This CDR3 has 11 residues.

V gene TRBV2 combines with J gene TRBJ2-3; 9 nucleotides match TRBD1. The CDR3 has 16 residues. J gave up 4 bases and V 6 bases, and 11 bases lay outside the gene matches. From germline, CDR1 is SNHLY and CDR2 FYNNEI. The CDR3 reads CASSNAGTGLSDTQYF. CDR3 in DNA: TGTGCCAGCAGCAATGCCGGGACAGGGTTATCAGATACGCAGTATTTT. Supplemented by reference TRBV2 and TRBJ2-3, the full variable domain reads EPEVTQTPSHQVTQMGQEVILRCVPISNHLYFYWYRQILGQKVEFLVSFYNNEISEKSEIFDDQFSVERPDGSNFTLKIRSTKLEDSAMYFCASSNAGTGLSDTQYFGPGTRLTVL.

The chain combines TRBV15 with TRBJ2-7; the D call may be TRBD1 or TRBD2 (6 bases each). This CDR3 spans 15 amino acids. V was cut by 0 bases and J by 5 bases, with 14 bases left in between. The germline V gene has CDR1 LNHNV and CDR2 YYDKDF (reference sequence). The CDR3 reads CATSRESRGGNEQYF. For the CDR3, the DNA is TGTGCCACCAGCAGAGAATCCAGGGGAGGTAACGAGCAGTACTTC.

This clonotype was counted a single time. The chain has TRBV20-1 and TRBJ1-3; 8 bases fit TRBD1. The germline CDR1 and CDR2 sequences are DFQATT and SNEGSKA (reference sequence). The length of the CDR3 is 14 residues. V trimming: 1 base; J trimming: 4 bases; junction bases outside the gene matches: 3. As DNA, the CDR3 is TGCAGTGCTAGAGTCAGGGGGCCCGGAAACACCATATATTTT. It encodes CSARVRGPGNTIYF.

This chain joins TRBV12-3 or TRBV12-4 and TRBJ1-6; D not resolved. The CDR3 is 12 amino acids. The ends were cut back, 7 bases at V and 15 bases at J, with 16 bases in the middle. As DNA, the CDR3 is TGTGCCAGCACCGACGGGAGGAGCGTCCTCCACTTT. Translation gives CASTDGRSVLHF.

The chain employs TRBV9 and TRBJ2-3; D ambiguous. Germline assignment: CDR1 SGDLS and CDR2 YYNGEE. The V end was cut by 0 bases, the J end by 2 bases, with 13 bases between. CDR3 length: 16 amino acids. Written as DNA, the CDR3 is TGTGCCAGCAGCGTAGAGGCAGGCCATCTCACAGATACGCAGTATTTT. This gives the protein CASSVEAGHLTDTQYF.

CDR3 nucleotide sequence: TGTGCCAGCTCCCCCATACAGGGGGCGGATGGCTACACCTTC. Translated, it gives CASSPIQGADGYTF. V usage is TRBV18 and J usage is TRBJ1-2, with 9 bases aligning to TRBD1. The germline CDR1 and CDR2 sequences are KGHSH and LQKENI. The length of the CDR3 is 14 residues. Trimming cost V 6 bases and J 6 bases; bases outside gene matches: 8.

This chain uses TRBV7-9 with TRBJ1-6; 7 bases are a match to TRBD1. The junction had 13 bases not matched to a gene; V was cut back by 5 bases and J by 12 bases. Germline V lookup: CDR1 SEHNR, CDR2 FQNEAQ (reference sequence). CDR3 size: 15 residues. This chain's CDR3 is CASSPGQTYGEPLHF. The CDR3 DNA sequence: TGTGCCAGCAGCCCGGGACAGACTTATGGCGAACCCCTCCACTTT.

The chain recombines TRBV20-1 with TRBJ2-1; 9 bases are shared with TRBD2. The length of the CDR3 is 14 residues. V trimming: 6 bases; J trimming: 0 bases; junction bases outside the gene matches: 3. The germline CDR1 and CDR2 sequences are DFQATT and SNEGSKA (reference sequence). CDR3 in amino acids: CSAVAGVSYNEQFF. As DNA, the CDR3 is TGCAGTGCAGTAGCGGGGGTCTCCTACAATGAGCAGTTCTTC.